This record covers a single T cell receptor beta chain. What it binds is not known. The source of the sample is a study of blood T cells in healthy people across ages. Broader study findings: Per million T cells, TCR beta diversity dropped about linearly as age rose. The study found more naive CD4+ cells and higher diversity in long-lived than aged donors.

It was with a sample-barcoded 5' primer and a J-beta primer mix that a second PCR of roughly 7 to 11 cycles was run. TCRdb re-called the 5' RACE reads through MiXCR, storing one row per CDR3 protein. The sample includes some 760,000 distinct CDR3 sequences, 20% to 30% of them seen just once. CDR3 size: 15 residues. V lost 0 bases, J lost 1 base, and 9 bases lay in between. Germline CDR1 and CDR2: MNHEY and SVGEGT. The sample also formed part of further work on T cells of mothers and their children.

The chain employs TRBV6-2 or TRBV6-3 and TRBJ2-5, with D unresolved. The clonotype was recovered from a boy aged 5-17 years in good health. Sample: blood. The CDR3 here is CASSYSERLQETQYF. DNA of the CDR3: TGTGCCAGCAGTTACTCGGAGCGACTCCAAGAGACCCAGTACTTC.